These 18 T cell receptor beta chains originate from one sample sequenced in a study of regulatory T cells in long-lasting Graves disease. Time point in this sample: persistent/refractory GD, antithyroid drugs over 5 years with positive TRAb. With RNA extracted from PBMCs as input, the TCR library was made. CDR3-region Arm-PCR and iRepertoire HTBI primers produced the TCR beta libraries. TCRdb re-called the multiplex PCR reads through MiXCR, storing one row per CDR3 protein. This sample carries 350,000 to 450,000 distinct CDR3 sequences, less than 25% of them seen once, and the ten largest clones take around 21%. The input for sequencing was peripheral blood mononuclear cells (PBMCs), taken when the disease was refractory, from a patient treated with antithyroid drugs. These TCRs come from a female donor with Graves disease.

In its sample, this clonotype was seen many times. The chain uses TRBV7-9 and TRBJ1-4; no definite D call. V was trimmed by 2 bases and J by 8 bases, leaving 12 bases between them. This CDR3 has 14 amino acids. Germline CDR1 reads SEHNR; CDR2 reads FQNEAQ (reference sequence). CDR3 loop: CASSLSGPEEKLFF. CDR3 DNA: TGTGCCAGCAGCTTATCGGGCCCTGAAGAAAAACTGTTTTTT.

At least ten counts were recorded for this clonotype. The chain is built from TRBV6-5 and TRBJ2-7; 10 nucleotides agree with TRBD2. The CDR3 extends over 15 amino acids. Germline assignment: CDR1 MNHEY and CDR2 SVGAGI. The junction had 5 bases not matched to a gene; V was cut back by 4 bases and J by 2 bases. This chain's CDR3 is CASSSGLAVTYEQYF. CDR3 nucleotide sequence: TGTGCCAGCAGTTCCGGACTAGCGGTTACCTACGAGCAGTACTTC.

V is TRBV5-1 and J is TRBJ2-5, with D hard to call. The V gene's germline CDR1 is SGHRS and CDR2 YFSETQ. This CDR3 is built from 15 residues. Trimming removed 0 bases from V and 2 bases from J, with 11 bases in between. The CDR3 here is CASSLVGTQQETQYF. Here the CDR3 DNA reads TGCGCCAGCAGCTTGGTTGGTACCCAACAAGAGACCCAGTACTTC.

This clonotype was recorded a few times. This chain connects TRBV7-2 to TRBJ1-3; possibly TRBD1 for D (5 bases). This CDR3 contains 14 residues. V shed 3 bases and J shed 4 bases, with 10 bases lying between them. In germline, CDR1 is SGHTA, CDR2 FQGNSA. DNA of the CDR3: TGTGCCAGCAGCTTTGAAGGGGTGGGAAACACCATATATTTT. Protein: CASSFEGVGNTIYF.

The chain employs TRBV2 and TRBJ2-3; 10 bases agree with TRBD2. The CDR3 is 16 residues long. Germline V gene data show CDR1 as SNHLY and CDR2 as FYNNEI. The J segment lost 3 bases and the V segment lost 5 bases, leaving 8 bases of the junction unmatched. CDR3: CASSSLAGEGTDTQYF. As DNA, the CDR3 is TGTGCCAGCAGTTCTCTAGCGGGAGAGGGTACAGATACGCAGTATTTT.

The sample holds a few counts of this clonotype. V gene TRBV6-2 or TRBV6-3 combines with J gene TRBJ2-7, with D perhaps assigned TRBD1 or TRBD2 (5 bases each). Germline values: CDR1 MNHEY, CDR2 SVGEGT. The CDR3 extends over 16 amino acids. V was pared by 2 bases and J by 2 bases, with 16 bases between. The CDR3 reads CASSYQFGGSTYEQYF. As DNA, the CDR3 is TGTGCCAGCAGTTACCAGTTTGGGGGATCTACCTACGAGCAGTACTTC.

This clonotype has a count of ten or more. The rearrangement links TRBV12-3 or TRBV12-4 to TRBJ1-2; TRBD1 might be the D (6 bases). The CDR3 length is 16 residues. Trimming pared 3 bases from V and 4 bases from J, leaving 18 bases between. CDR3 region: CASSLGPGRGVYGYTF. The CDR3 DNA sequence: TGTGCCAGCAGTTTGGGCCCGGGCAGGGGCGTCTATGGCTACACCTTC.

The chain uses TRBV11-2 and TRBJ2-7; 7 bases line up with TRBD1. The CDR3 is made up of 14 amino acids. V was clipped by 5 bases and J by 3 bases; unmatched bases: 7. CDR1 and CDR2 (germline): SGHAT, FQNNGV. The CDR3 nucleotides are TGTGCCAGCAGCCGTGGGGACAGCAACTACGAGCAGTACTTC. Translation gives CASSRGDSNYEQYF. Together with reference TRBV11-2 and TRBJ2-7, the CDR3 gives the full variable domain: EAGVAQSPRYKIIEKRQSVAFWCNPISGHATLYWYQQILGQGPKLLIQFQNNGVVDDSQLPKDRFSAERLKGVDSTLKIQPAKLEDSAVYLCASSRGDSNYEQYFGPGTRLTVT.

CDR3 nucleotide sequence: TGCAGTGCTAGAGATCTTGACAAAAACACAGATACGCAGTATTTT. Translation gives CSARDLDKNTDTQYF. The rearrangement joins TRBV20-1 to TRBJ2-3; D call uncertain. The CDR3 sequence is 15 residues long. Trimming cost V 0 bases and J 2 bases, with 12 bases left between them. Germline V lookup: CDR1 DFQATT, CDR2 SNEGSKA (reference sequence).

This clonotype has only one observation. This chain links TRBV7-2 with TRBJ2-1, with a weak D call TRBD2 (5 bases). Germline CDR1 and CDR2: SGHTA and FQGNSA. The CDR3 is made up of 15 amino acids. Trimming stripped 5 bases from V and 3 bases from J, with 14 bases between. Here the CDR3 reads CASSQRTEGYNEQFF. In nucleotides, the CDR3 is TGTGCCAGCAGCCAACGGACCGAGGGCTACAATGAGCAGTTCTTC.

The V call is TRBV18, the J call TRBJ1-5; D unclear. Trimming stripped 5 bases from V and 0 bases from J, with 8 bases between. CDR3 length equals 14 residues. Germline CDR1 KGHSH, CDR2 LQKENI. The CDR3 reads CASSEGISNQPQHF. CDR3 sequence (DNA): TGTGCCAGCTCAGAGGGTATTAGCAATCAGCCCCAGCATTTT.

The CDR3 spells CASSWLAGTGELFF. For the CDR3, the DNA is TGTGCCAGCAGTTGGTTAGCGGGAACCGGGGAGCTGTTTTTT. The rearrangement joins TRBV28 to TRBJ2-2; TRBD2 aligns across 8 bases. This CDR3 has 14 residues. V gave up 4 bases and J gave up 5 bases; unmatched junction bases: 3. CDR1 is MDHEN and CDR2 is SYDVKM in the germline V gene.

In this sample, this clonotype turned up many times. The chain uses TRBV3-1 and TRBJ1-5; no reliable D call. V gave up 0 bases and J gave up 6 bases, with 9 bases separating them. The CDR3 runs to 14 residues. Germline CDR1 and CDR2: LGHDT and YNNKEL (reference sequence). DNA for the CDR3: TGTGCCAGCAGCCAAGACCCAAGTTTTCAGCCCCAGCATTTT. This encodes CASSQDPSFQPQHF.

This clonotype appeared many times. The V gene is TRBV28, the J gene TRBJ2-7; D might be TRBD1 or TRBD2, each matching 5 bases. Germline V gene data show CDR1 as MDHEN and CDR2 as SYDVKM. The CDR3 runs 17 residues. V lost 6 bases and J 0 bases, leaving 21 bases between the germline ends. The CDR3 DNA is TGTGCCAGCAGCTGGGACCCACTTGGATCAAGCTCCTACGAGCAGTACTTC. Its translation: CASSWDPLGSSSYEQYF. The complete variable domain, with remaining parts taken from reference TRBV28 and TRBJ2-7, reads DVKVTQSSRYLVKRTGEKVFLECVQDMDHENMFWYRQDPGLGLRLIYFSYDVKMKEKGDIPEGYSVSREKKERFSLILESASTNQTSMYLCASSWDPLGSSSYEQYFGPGTRLTVT.

This clonotype was found many times. The chain employs TRBV6-1 and TRBJ2-5; 9 bases are shared with TRBD2. Germline assignment: CDR1 MNHNS and CDR2 SASEGT. This CDR3 contains 15 residues. The junction had 8 bases not matched to a gene; V was cut back by 4 bases and J by 5 bases. CDR3: CASSGLAGATETQYF. The CDR3 nucleotides are TGTGCCAGCAGTGGGTTAGCGGGAGCAACGGAGACCCAGTACTTC.

This clonotype was seen only a few times. The chain employs TRBV6-1 and TRBJ1-5; D is perhaps TRBD1 (5 bases). V lost 2 bases and J lost 5, with 16 bases in between. The germline V gene has CDR1 MNHNS and CDR2 SASEGT. The length of the CDR3 is 16 residues. This chain's CDR3 is CASSELRRQGDQPQHF. In DNA, the CDR3 is TGTGCCAGCAGTGAATTGCGTCGGCAGGGTGATCAGCCCCAGCATTTT.

The DNA for the CDR3 is TGTGCCACCAGTGATTTTGGTCAGGGGGCGCCCACCGGGGAGCTGTTTTTT. It is translated as CATSDFGQGAPTGELFF. The rearrangement links TRBV24-1 to TRBJ2-2, with 8 bases aligning to TRBD1. V trimming: 1 base; J trimming: 4 bases; junction bases outside the gene matches: 7. The CDR3 is made up of 17 amino acids. CDR1 and CDR2 (germline): KGHDR, SFDVKD.

The sample holds many counts of this clonotype. The chain links TRBV11-2 to TRBJ2-5; a weak D match, TRBD1 (5 bases). The V end lost 1 base, the J end lost 5 bases, and 11 bases lay between the germline ends. The CDR3 length is 14 residues. Germline V lookup: CDR1 SGHAT, CDR2 FQNNGV. CDR3 protein: CASSLGVAGETQYF. The CDR3, as DNA: TGTGCCAGCAGCTTAGGGGTGGCAGGGGAGACCCAGTACTTC.